This T cell receptor (beta chain) was recovered during a study of shared clonotypes between healthy human individuals. As for the study in general: Donors consisted of two women and three men between 18 and 49. Study findings and constraints: An anticipated effect of sequencing depth on clonotype sharing among donors was recognized.

This CDR3 spans 13 amino acids. Germline V gene data show CDR1 as SGHNT and CDR2 as YENEEA. The V segment lost 5 bases and the J segment 6 bases; nucleotides outside the gene matches: 3. The genomic DNA of each subset was split evenly across several immunoSEQ plates. Sequenced by immunoSEQ multiplex PCR; TCRdb stores in-frame clones only, minus some. This sample has 2 million to 2.5 million clones, with 80% to 95% found just once. As concerns this clone: Its antigen is currently unknown.

What was sequenced was naive CD4+ T cells from PBMCs. Sample subset: CD45RA+ positively selected. V and J are TRBV11-3 and TRBJ2-2; 7 nucleotides agree with TRBD1. The TCR sequence derives from a man aged 18-30 years in good health. Some clones in this sample may be carry-over from other donors' samples. The CDR3 DNA reads TGTGCCAGCAGCACACAGGGGTCCGGGGAGCTGTTTTTT. This encodes CASSTQGSGELFF.